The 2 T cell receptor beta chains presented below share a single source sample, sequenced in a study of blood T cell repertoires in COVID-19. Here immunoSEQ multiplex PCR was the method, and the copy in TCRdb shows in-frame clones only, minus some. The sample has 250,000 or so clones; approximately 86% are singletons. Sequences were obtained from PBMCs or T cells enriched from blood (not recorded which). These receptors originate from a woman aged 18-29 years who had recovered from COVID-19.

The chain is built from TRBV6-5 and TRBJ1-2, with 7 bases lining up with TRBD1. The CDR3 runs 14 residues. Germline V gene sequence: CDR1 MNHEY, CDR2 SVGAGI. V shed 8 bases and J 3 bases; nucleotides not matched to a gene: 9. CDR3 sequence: CASQTGRNDYGYTF. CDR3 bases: TGTGCCAGCCAGACAGGGCGGAATGACTATGGCTACACCTTC.

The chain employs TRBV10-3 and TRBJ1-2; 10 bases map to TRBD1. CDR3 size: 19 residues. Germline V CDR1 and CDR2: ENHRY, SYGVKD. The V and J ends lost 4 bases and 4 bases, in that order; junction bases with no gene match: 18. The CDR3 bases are TGTGCCATCAGTGCATACGCCGGGACAGGGGTCGGCAGGGGCTATGGCTACACCTTC. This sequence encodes CAISAYAGTGVGRGYGYTF.